One sample yielded the 22 T cell receptor beta chains listed below, sequenced in a study of cytomegalovirus exposure and HLA in healthy donors. This PCR relied on a set of 60 Vbeta primers and 13 Jbeta primers. Sequenced by immunoSEQ multiplex PCR; TCRdb stores in-frame clones only, minus some. The sample includes 160,000 or so clones, around 81% of them seen just once. Sequenced material: PBMCs. These receptor sequences come from a middle-aged woman in good health and CMV-seronegative.

The chain links TRBV6-1 to TRBJ2-1; a weak D match, TRBD2 (6 bases). The V end lost 4 bases, the J end lost 6 bases, and 22 bases lay between the germline ends. CDR1 MNHNS and CDR2 SASEGT come from the germline V gene. The CDR3 spans 17 residues. The CDR3 bases are TGTGCCAGCAGTGGGAAGCCTGAGGGACTGTTTTCCAATGAGCAGTTCTTC. Its protein is CASSGKPEGLFSNEQFF.

V gene TRBV11-2 combines with J gene TRBJ1-2; 7 bases match TRBD1. V lost 5 bases and J lost 2; bases outside the gene matches: 5. Per the germline V gene, CDR1 is SGHAT and CDR2 is FQNNGV. The CDR3 sequence is 14 residues long. The CDR3 loop reads CASSPGTANYGYTF. The CDR3 DNA reads as TGTGCCAGCAGCCCGGGGACAGCAAACTATGGCTACACCTTC. Based on the CDR3 plus reference TRBV11-2 and TRBJ1-2, the full variable domain is EAGVAQSPRYKIIEKRQSVAFWCNPISGHATLYWYQQILGQGPKLLIQFQNNGVVDDSQLPKDRFSAERLKGVDSTLKIQPAKLEDSAVYLCASSPGTANYGYTFGSGTRLTVV.

CDR3 in amino acids: CASSVATGELFNTGELFF. The CDR3 DNA is TGTGCCAGCAGCGTAGCGACAGGGGAACTCTTTAATACCGGGGAGCTGTTTTTT. This chain links TRBV9 with TRBJ2-2; 8 nucleotides align to TRBD1. The CDR3 contains 18 residues. After removal of 0 bases from V and 5 bases from J, the junction contained 12 bases not matched to a gene. Looked up from germline, CDR1 is SGDLS and CDR2 is YYNGEE.

Only one count was recorded for this clone. V usage is TRBV28 and J usage is TRBJ1-2; tentative D call: TRBD1 (6 bases). Per germline, CDR1 MDHEN and CDR2 SYDVKM. The length of the CDR3 is 12 residues. The V and J ends lost 10 bases and 4 bases respectively, with 13 bases between them. The CDR3 DNA reads as TGTGCCACCGCTGGGGGCGTCTATGGCTACACCTTC. This sequence encodes CATAGGVYGYTF.

J is TRBJ1-1 and V is TRBV5-6; 7 nucleotides align to TRBD1. The ends lost 3 bases at V and 1 base at J; junction bases unmatched: 6. From germline, CDR1 is SGHDT and CDR2 YYEEEE. The CDR3 has 15 residues. The CDR3 sequence: CASSSSTGRNTEAFF. The CDR3 bases are TGTGCCAGCAGCTCTTCGACAGGGCGGAACACTGAAGCTTTCTTT.

This chain links TRBV7-3 with TRBJ2-7, with D perhaps matching TRBD2 (6 bases). The CDR3 runs 15 residues. V was clipped by 5 bases and J by 3 bases, with 17 bases between them. Germline values: CDR1 SGHTA, CDR2 FQGTGA. The chain's CDR3 is CASSPGVAERYEQYF. As DNA, the CDR3 is TGTGCCAGCAGCCCGGGGGTAGCGGAACGCTACGAGCAGTACTTC. Looking up the rest from reference TRBV7-3 and TRBJ2-7 gives the full variable domain: GAGVSQTPSNKVTEKGKYVELRCDPISGHTALYWYRQSLGQGPEFLIYFQGTGAADDSGLPNDRFFAVRPEGSVSTLKIQRTERGDSAVYLCASSPGVAERYEQYFGPGTRLTVT.

This chain joins TRBV2 and TRBJ1-5; D is perhaps TRBD1 (6 bases). This CDR3 comprises 14 residues. V lost 6 bases, J lost 3 bases, and 12 bases lay in between. CDR1 is SNHLY, CDR2 FYNNEI, per germline. DNA of the CDR3: TGTGCCAGCAGCCGACAGGTCCTCAATCAGCCCCAGCATTTT. Its translation: CASSRQVLNQPQHF. The full variable domain, completed using reference TRBV2 and TRBJ1-5, is EPEVTQTPSHQVTQMGQEVILRCVPISNHLYFYWYRQILGQKVEFLVSFYNNEISEKSEIFDDQFSVERPDGSNFTLKIRSTKLEDSAMYFCASSRQVLNQPQHFGDGTRLSIL.

This clone was picked up one time. V usage is TRBV30 and J usage is TRBJ2-3; 16 nucleotides align to TRBD2. Trimming cost V 2 bases and J 5 bases; bases outside gene matches: 7. Germline assignment: CDR1 GTSNPN and CDR2 SVGIG (reference sequence). There are 17 residues in the CDR3. CDR3 residues: CAWSHGTSGRALDTQYF. The CDR3 DNA reads TGTGCCTGGAGTCACGGGACTAGCGGGAGGGCCTTAGATACGCAGTATTTT. Full variable domain (remainder filled in from reference TRBV30 and TRBJ2-3): SQTIHQWPATLVQPVGSPLSLECTVEGTSNPNLYWYRQAAGRGLQLLFYSVGIGQISSEVPQNLSASRPQDRQFILSSKKLLLSDSGFYLCAWSHGTSGRALDTQYFGPGTRLTVL.

On this clone: This specimen includes other DNA sequences encoding the same CDR3. The rearrangement links TRBV18 to TRBJ2-3, with 10 bases fitting TRBD2. CDR1 and CDR2 (germline): KGHSH, LQKENI. V was pared by 3 bases and J by 5 bases, with 5 bases of the junction left unmatched. The CDR3 has 15 residues. The CDR3 region is CASSPLAGAVDTQYF. CDR3 DNA sequence: TGTGCCAGCTCACCGCTAGCGGGAGCAGTAGATACGCAGTATTTT.

This rearrangement joins TRBV7-9 to TRBJ2-3, with unresolved D. CDR3 size: 13 residues. V was pared by 8 bases and J by 1 base, with 10 bases between. CDR1 SEHNR and CDR2 FQNEAQ come from the germline V gene (reference sequence). The CDR3 spells CASQSVGTDTQYF. CDR3 nucleotide sequence: TGTGCCAGCCAATCGGTAGGCACAGATACGCAGTATTTT.

The chain joins TRBV10-3 to TRBJ1-1; no reliable D call. The germline V gene has CDR1 ENHRY and CDR2 SYGVKD. The CDR3 is 14 residues long. V gave up 0 bases and J gave up 4 bases, with 9 bases separating them. For the CDR3, the DNA is TGTGCCATCAGTGAGTCGGCGGTCCCCACTGAAGCTTTCTTT. It codes for CAISESAVPTEAFF.

The CDR3 protein is CASSLVGGDTDTQYF. CDR3 bases: TGTGCCAGCAGCTTAGTAGGAGGGGACACAGATACGCAGTATTTT. The chain links TRBV7-9 to TRBJ2-3; a weak D match, TRBD2 (6 bases). The CDR3 is 15 amino acids. The germline gives CDR1 SEHNR, CDR2 FQNEAQ (reference sequence). V lost 1 base, J lost 2 bases, and 10 bases lay in between.

The chain combines TRBV27 with TRBJ2-7; 10 bases match TRBD2. Trimming took 5 bases from V and 5 from J; bases not matched to a gene: 12. The CDR3 runs 16 residues. From germline, CDR1 is MNHEY and CDR2 SMNVEV (reference sequence). CDR3 coding DNA: TGTGCCAGCAGTCCACCCGTACTAGCGGGAATCAACGAGCAGTACTTC. It codes for CASSPPVLAGINEQYF.

The chain joins TRBV7-9 to TRBJ1-4, with a tentative D call TRBD1 (5 bases). CDR1 and CDR2 from the germline V gene are SEHNR and FQNEAQ (reference sequence). The V end was cut by 1 base, the J end by 6 bases, with 12 bases between. This CDR3 region has 15 residues. CDR3 amino acids: CASSLGQGGHEKLFF. CDR3 DNA sequence: TGTGCCAGCAGCTTAGGTCAGGGAGGGCATGAAAAACTGTTTTTT.

This clone appeared once. Germline is not matched at one junction end, which may reflect a read error. This chain uses TRBV7-9 with TRBJ2-3; D might be TRBD2 (5 bases). The germline V gene has CDR1 SEHNR and CDR2 FQNEAQ (reference sequence). This CDR3 has 16 amino acids. Written as DNA, the CDR3 is TGTGCCAGCAGCTTAATAATATCTGCTAGCAGAGATACGCAGTATTTT. This codes for CASSLIISASRDTQYF. Together with reference TRBV7-9 and TRBJ2-3, the CDR3 gives the full variable domain: DTGVSQNPRHKITKRGQNVTFRCDPISEHNRLYWYRQTLGQGPEFLTYFQNEAQLEKSRLLSDRFSAERPKGSFSTLEIQRTEQGDSAMYLCASSLIISASRDTQYFGPGTRLTVL.

This clone was seen once. The chain couples TRBV28 to TRBJ2-7, with D possibly being TRBD2 (5 bases). The germline V and J ends were trimmed by 4 bases and 0 bases, with 13 bases remaining between them. Germline CDR1 MDHEN, CDR2 SYDVKM. The CDR3 totals 15 residues. CDR3 DNA sequence: TGTGCCAGCAGTTCACCGGACTTTAGCTCCTACGAGCAGTACTTC. It specifies CASSSPDFSSYEQYF.

The CDR3 region has the DNA TGTGCCAGCAGCCGAACTACTACCAAGTTCTTC. Protein: CASSRTTTKFF. This chain connects TRBV5-8 to TRBJ2-1; D is ambiguous. The V end lost 4 bases, the J end lost 14 bases, and 13 bases lay between the germline ends. Germline lookup yields CDR1 SGHTS and CDR2 YDEGEE. There are 11 residues in the CDR3.

The V and J genes are TRBV5-1 and TRBJ2-7; 13 bases match TRBD2. The trim removed 0 bases at V and 3 bases at J, leaving 9 bases unmatched. CDR1 and CDR2 (germline): SGHRS, YFSETQ. CDR3 length equals 18 residues. CDR3 DNA: TGCGCCAGCAGCTTGGCTTTTTCGGGACTAGCGGGATACTACGAGCAGTACTTC. Translated, it gives CASSLAFSGLAGYYEQYF.

The chain combines TRBV6-6 with TRBJ2-5, with 7 bases identical to TRBD1. This CDR3 has 14 amino acids. CDR1 is MNHNY and CDR2 is SVGAGI in the germline V gene (reference sequence). V gave up 4 bases and J gave up 3 bases; unmatched junction bases: 5. CDR3 nucleotide sequence: TGTGCCAGCAGTTCCTCGACAGGGAAAGAGACCCAGTACTTC. The encoded protein is CASSSSTGKETQYF.

The rearrangement joins TRBV6-5 to TRBJ1-4; D might be TRBD1 (6 bases). The CDR3 extends over 14 amino acids. CDR1 and CDR2 (germline): MNHEY, SVGAGI. Trimming took 6 bases from V and 3 from J, leaving 11 bases between them. The CDR3 reads CASRSRGPNEKLFF. The CDR3 DNA is TGTGCCAGCAGATCCAGGGGACCTAATGAAAAACTGTTTTTT.

The chain joins TRBV6-1 to TRBJ2-7; TRBD2 is a possible D gene (5 bases). Germline V gene data show CDR1 as MNHNS and CDR2 as SASEGT. The CDR3 contains 13 residues. Deletions cut 8 bases from V and 3 bases from J, with 14 bases between. The DNA of the CDR3 is TGTGCCAGCCGATGGGGAGTTAACTACGAGCAGTACTTC. Amino acids: CASRWGVNYEQYF.

This clone was seen a handful of times. The J gene is TRBJ2-1, the V gene TRBV28; D may be TRBD2 (5 bases). CDR1 MDHEN and CDR2 SYDVKM come from the germline V gene. Trimming took off 1 base at V and 0 bases at J, with 13 bases between the two ends. CDR3 length: 17 residues. CDR3 sequence reads: CASSLLVGVSSYNEQFF. The DNA for the CDR3 is TGTGCCAGCAGTTTATTGGTGGGAGTGAGCTCCTACAATGAGCAGTTCTTC.